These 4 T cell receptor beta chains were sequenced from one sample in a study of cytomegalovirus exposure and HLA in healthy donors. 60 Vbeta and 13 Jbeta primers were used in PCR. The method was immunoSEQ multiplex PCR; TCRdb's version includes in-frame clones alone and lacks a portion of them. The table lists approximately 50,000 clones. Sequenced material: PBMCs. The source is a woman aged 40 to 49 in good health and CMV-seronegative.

The CDR3 nucleotides read TGCGCCAGCAGATACCTACAGGGGAGTGTGGAGACCCAGTACTTC. It specifies CASRYLQGSVETQYF. The V and J genes are TRBV5-1 and TRBJ2-5; 7 nucleotides align to TRBD1. Trimming took 5 bases from V and 5 from J; bases not matched to a gene: 12. The CDR3 is made up of 15 amino acids. Per germline, CDR1 SGHRS and CDR2 YFSETQ. Drawing the rest from reference TRBV5-1 and TRBJ2-5, the complete variable domain is KAGVTQTPRYLIKTRGQQVTLSCSPISGHRSVSWYQQTPGQGLQFLFEYFSETQRNKGNFPGRFSGRQFSNSRSEMNVSTLELGDSALYLCASRYLQGSVETQYFGPGTRLLVL.

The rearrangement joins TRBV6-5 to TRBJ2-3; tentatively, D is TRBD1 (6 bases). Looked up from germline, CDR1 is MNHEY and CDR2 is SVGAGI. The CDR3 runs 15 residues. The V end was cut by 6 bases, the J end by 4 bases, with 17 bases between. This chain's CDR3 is CASRSGGADPDTQYF. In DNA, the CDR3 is TGTGCCAGCAGGAGTGGGGGCGCGGACCCAGATACGCAGTATTTT.

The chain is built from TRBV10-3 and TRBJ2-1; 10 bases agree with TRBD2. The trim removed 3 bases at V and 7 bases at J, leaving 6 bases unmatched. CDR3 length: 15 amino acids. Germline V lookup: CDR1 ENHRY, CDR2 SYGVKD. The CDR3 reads CAISEGVAGGNEQFF. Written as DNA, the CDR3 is TGTGCCATCAGTGAAGGGGTAGCGGGGGGAAATGAGCAGTTCTTC.

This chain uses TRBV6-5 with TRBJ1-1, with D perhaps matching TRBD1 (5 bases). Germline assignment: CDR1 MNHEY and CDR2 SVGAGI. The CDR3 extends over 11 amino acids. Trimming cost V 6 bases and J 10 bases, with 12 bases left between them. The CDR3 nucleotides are TGTGCCAGCAGCGATAGACAGAGAGCTTTCTTT. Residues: CASSDRQRAFF.